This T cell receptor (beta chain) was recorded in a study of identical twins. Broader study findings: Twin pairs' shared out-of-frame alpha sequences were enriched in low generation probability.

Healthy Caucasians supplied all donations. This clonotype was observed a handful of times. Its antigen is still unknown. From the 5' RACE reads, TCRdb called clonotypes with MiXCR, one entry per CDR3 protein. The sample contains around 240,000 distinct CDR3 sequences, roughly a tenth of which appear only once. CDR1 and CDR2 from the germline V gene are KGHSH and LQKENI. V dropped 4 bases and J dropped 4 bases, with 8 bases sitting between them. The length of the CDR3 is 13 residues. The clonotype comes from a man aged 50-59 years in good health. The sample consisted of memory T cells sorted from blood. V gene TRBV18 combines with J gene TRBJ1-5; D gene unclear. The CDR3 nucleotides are TGTGCCAGCTCACTAAAACCGAATCAGCCCCAGCATTTT. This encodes CASSLKPNQPQHF.